The following is a T cell receptor beta chain sequence with its context. Germline V CDR1 and CDR2: LGHDT, YNNKEL (reference sequence). With 1 base removed from V and 6 bases from J, the gap between germline ends came to 6 bases. This CDR3 contains 12 residues. This sample stems from a study of CD8 T cells in Susac syndrome. After extraction with the RNeasy kit, about 0.5 to 1 ug of the RNA was reverse transcribed using random hexamers. TCRdb called the immunoSEQ multiplex PCR reads again in MiXCR, with one record for every CDR3 protein. The sample holds 150,000 to 200,000 distinct CDR3 sequences; around 93% are singletons and the top ten take around 0.16%.

The receptor comes from a human donor with Susac syndrome. The genes are TRBV3-1 and TRBJ1-2; unclear D gene. Sequencing was carried out using CD8+ T cells from PBMCs. Written as DNA, the CDR3 is TGTGCCAGCAGCCAAGGCCAGCATGGCTACACCTTC. Encoded protein: CASSQGQHGYTF. Supplemented by reference TRBV3-1 and TRBJ1-2, the full variable domain reads DTAVSQTPKYLVTQMGNDKSIKCEQNLGHDTMYWYKQDSKKFLKIMFSYNNKELIINETVPNRFSPKSPDKAHLNLHINSLELGDSAVYFCASSQGQHGYTFGSGTRLTVV.